This entry lists 27 T cell receptor beta chains sequenced from one sample in a study of cytomegalovirus exposure and HLA in healthy donors. The PCR ran on 60 Vbeta and 13 Jbeta primers. Clones were sequenced by immunoSEQ multiplex PCR, and TCRdb holds only the in-frame ones, with some missing. The sample has around 61,000 clones, 89% seen once. What was sequenced was PBMCs. These TCRs come from a man younger than 40 in good health and CMV-seropositive.

CDR3 region: CASRQDNSPLHF. As DNA, the CDR3 is TGTGCCAGCAGACAGGATAATTCACCCCTCCACTTT. V and J are TRBV25-1 and TRBJ1-6; D may be TRBD1 (5 bases). The V gene lost 6 bases and the J gene lost 5 bases, with 5 bases spanning the gap. The CDR3 extends over 12 amino acids. Per the germline V gene, CDR1 is MGHDK and CDR2 is SYGVNS.

V usage is TRBV5-1 and J usage is TRBJ2-5, with D possibly being TRBD2 (5 bases). The germline gives CDR1 SGHRS, CDR2 YFSETQ. The length of the CDR3 is 15 residues. Trimming pared 4 bases from V and 2 bases from J, leaving 15 bases between. DNA of the CDR3: TGCGCCAGCAGCCCGGACGGGATACTACAAGAGACCCAGTACTTC. Protein product: CASSPDGILQETQYF.

The rearrangement joins TRBV9 to TRBJ2-1; TRBD2 matches 9 bases. Looked up from germline, CDR1 is SGDLS and CDR2 is YYNGEE. V lost 4 bases and J lost 2; bases outside the gene matches: 7. This CDR3 is built from 16 residues. CDR3 amino acids: CASSLTGTSTYNEQFF. DNA of the CDR3: TGTGCCAGCAGCCTCACCGGGACTAGCACCTACAATGAGCAGTTCTTC.

The chain is built from TRBV7-2 and TRBJ2-7; perhaps TRBD1 as D (5 bases). Per the germline V gene, CDR1 is SGHTA and CDR2 is FQGNSA. Trimming left V 5 bases short and J 3 bases short, with 17 bases between. This CDR3 has 15 residues. Here the CDR3 DNA reads TGTGCCAGCAGCCTTCAGGTGGGGCTCTTCTACGAGCAGTACTTC. Translated: CASSLQVGLFYEQYF.

This sequence joins TRBV4-1 and TRBJ1-1; D might be TRBD1 (5 bases). The germline CDR1 and CDR2 sequences are MGHRA and YSYEKL. The CDR3 is made up of 14 amino acids. The V gene lost 4 bases and the J gene lost 10 bases, with 19 bases spanning the gap. CDR3 nucleotide sequence: TGCGCCAGCAGCCCCCCTGGACACCTTAGGGGAGCTTTCTTT. This encodes CASSPPGHLRGAFF.

The chain is built from TRBV4-2 and TRBJ1-4; tentative D call: TRBD1 (5 bases). Germline loops: CDR1 LGHNA, CDR2 YNFKEQ. Trimming removed 1 base from V and 8 bases from J, with 14 bases in between. CDR3 length: 15 amino acids. CDR3 sequence reads: CASSQGTGGEEKLFF. The CDR3 nucleotides read TGTGCCAGCAGCCAAGGAACAGGAGGGGAGGAAAAACTGTTTTTT.

CDR3 loop: CSVLSSGSSYNEQFF. CDR3 DNA: TGCAGCGTTTTGAGTAGCGGAAGCTCCTACAATGAGCAGTTCTTC. This chain links TRBV29-1 with TRBJ2-1; tentatively, D is TRBD2 (6 bases). V lost 5 bases and J 0 bases, leaving 14 bases between the germline ends. The length of the CDR3 is 15 residues. Germline-derived CDR1 and CDR2 are SQVTM and ANQGSEA.

The chain carries TRBV5-4 and TRBJ2-1, with TRBD2 identical over 10 bases. The junction had 5 bases not matched to a gene; V was cut back by 4 bases and J by 4 bases. The CDR3 runs to 15 residues. The germline V gene has CDR1 SGHNT and CDR2 YYREEE (reference sequence). CDR3: CASSPLLAGYNEQFF. For the CDR3, the DNA is TGTGCCAGCAGCCCCTTACTAGCGGGGTACAATGAGCAGTTCTTC.

V and J are TRBV28 and TRBJ2-6; the D is unclear. V lost 4 bases and J 4 bases, leaving 11 bases between the germline ends. Germline lookup yields CDR1 MDHEN and CDR2 SYDVKM. The CDR3 is 15 residues long. Written as DNA, the CDR3 is TGTGCCAGCAGTTCACCTACTACAGGGGCCAACGTCCTGACTTTC. It encodes CASSSPTTGANVLTF.

This chain connects TRBV6-1 to TRBJ2-7; no reliable D call. Germline-derived CDR1 and CDR2 are MNHNS and SASEGT. Trimming left V 7 bases short and J 1 base short, with 17 bases between. CDR3 length: 15 amino acids. The CDR3, as DNA: TGTGCCAGCACTAGATCCCCAGTCCTATCCTACGAGCAGTACTTC. Protein product: CASTRSPVLSYEQYF.

This chain joins TRBV5-1 and TRBJ1-5; possible D gene TRBD1, 6 bases. Per germline, CDR1 SGHRS and CDR2 YFSETQ. V lost 0 bases and J lost 3, with 7 bases in between. The CDR3 is 14 amino acids. For the CDR3, the DNA is TGCGCCAGCAGCTTGGGGACAGACAATCAGCCCCAGCATTTT. Translating gives CASSLGTDNQPQHF.

J is TRBJ2-7 and V is TRBV2; possible D gene TRBD2, 5 bases. The CDR3 spans 14 residues. Germline V CDR1 and CDR2: SNHLY, FYNNEI. Deletions cut 6 bases from V and 2 bases from J, with 14 bases between. The chain's CDR3 is CASRGTSGAYEQYF. In DNA form, the CDR3 reads TGTGCCAGCAGGGGAACTAGTGGCGCCTACGAGCAGTACTTC.

The chain carries TRBV28 and TRBJ1-1; 8 bases are a match to TRBD1. In germline, CDR1 is MDHEN, CDR2 SYDVKM. CDR3 length equals 16 residues. V dropped 2 bases and J dropped 0; count of bases not matched to a gene: 5. The CDR3 region is CASSLGTTGVNTEAFF. CDR3 sequence (DNA): TGTGCCAGCAGTTTAGGGACGACAGGGGTGAACACTGAAGCTTTCTTT.

The chain uses TRBV5-1 and TRBJ2-7; 10 bases match TRBD1. Germline loops: CDR1 SGHRS, CDR2 YFSETQ. Losses at the gene ends were 6 bases for V and 8 bases for J; bases not matched to a gene: 8. This CDR3 contains 13 residues. The CDR3 is CASKEGQGRKQYF. The CDR3 nucleotides read TGCGCCAGCAAGGAGGGACAGGGGCGGAAGCAGTACTTC.

The CDR3: CASSLGTGSEQYF. For the CDR3, the DNA is TGTGCCAGCAGTTTAGGGACAGGGAGCGAGCAGTACTTC. V usage is TRBV27 and J usage is TRBJ2-7; 9 bases agree with TRBD1. Germline V gene sequence: CDR1 MNHEY, CDR2 SMNVEV (reference sequence). V was clipped by 2 bases and J by 6 bases; unmatched bases: 2. This CDR3 has 13 residues.

This chain's CDR3 is CSVDPGGTSGHEQYF. The CDR3 DNA follows: TGCAGCGTTGACCCAGGGGGGACTAGCGGTCACGAGCAGTACTTC. The chain employs TRBV29-1 and TRBJ2-7; 11 positions agree with TRBD2. The CDR3 has 15 residues. Germline assignment: CDR1 SQVTM and CDR2 ANQGSEA. V was pared by 3 bases and J by 5 bases, with 9 bases of the junction left unmatched.

The J gene is TRBJ1-2, the V gene TRBV7-9; 7 bases match TRBD1. CDR1 SEHNR and CDR2 FQNEAQ come from the germline V gene (reference sequence). V shed 1 base and J 4 bases; nucleotides not matched to a gene: 6. This CDR3 has 15 residues. The CDR3 nucleotides read TGTGCCAGCAGCTTAGGAGGGGGCGGCGGCTATGGCTACACCTTC. Translated: CASSLGGGGGYGYTF.

This clone turned up a few times. The chain combines TRBV5-1 with TRBJ2-1, with 8 bases that match TRBD2. The CDR3 has 16 amino acids. The germline CDR1 and CDR2 sequences are SGHRS and YFSETQ. V was clipped by 4 bases and J by 3 bases; unmatched bases: 9. CDR3 region: CASSRLGAGGYNEQFF. CDR3 bases: TGCGCCAGCAGCCGCCTCGGTGCGGGAGGCTACAATGAGCAGTTCTTC.

The chain joins TRBV15 to TRBJ1-2; D remains ambiguous. Germline V gives CDR1 LNHNV, CDR2 YYDKDF (reference sequence). The CDR3 is made up of 12 amino acids. V shed 1 base and J shed 6 bases, with 6 bases lying between them. Here the CDR3 DNA reads TGTGCCACCAGCAGAGGTCGGGATGGCTACACCTTC. Protein sequence: CATSRGRDGYTF.

The V gene is TRBV18, the J gene TRBJ1-2; 10 nucleotides agree with TRBD1. CDR1 is KGHSH and CDR2 is LQKENI in the germline V gene. J gave up 0 bases and V 2 bases, and 6 bases lay outside the gene matches. The CDR3 is 17 residues long. CDR3 sequence (DNA): TGTGCCAGCTCACCAAGACAGGGGGCTTCGTCTAACTATGGCTACACCTTC. Its protein is CASSPRQGASSNYGYTF.

The chain is built from TRBV6-6 and TRBJ2-7; 10 nucleotides align to TRBD1. V lost 0 bases to trimming and J lost 5 bases; unmatched junction nucleotides: 4. The CDR3 contains 15 residues. Germline values: CDR1 MNHNY, CDR2 SVGAGI (reference sequence). The CDR3 loop reads CASSYSTDRGHEQYF. In DNA, the CDR3 is TGTGCCAGCAGTTACTCCACCGACAGGGGGCACGAGCAGTACTTC.

This sequence joins TRBV6-1 and TRBJ1-4; D is unclear. V gave up 7 bases and J gave up 16 bases, with 16 bases separating them. Germline V CDR1 and CDR2: MNHNS, SASEGT. This CDR3 is 11 amino acids long. The CDR3 DNA follows: TGTGCCAGCATCGCGACCGGGAGACCGTTTTTT. Encoded protein: CASIATGRPFF.

This chain links TRBV5-1 with TRBJ2-1; tentative D call: TRBD2 (6 bases). The germline CDR1 and CDR2 sequences are SGHRS and YFSETQ. This CDR3 has 14 residues. The V and J ends lost 0 bases and 7 bases respectively, with 11 bases between them. The CDR3 is CASSLGGAANEQFF. For the CDR3, the DNA is TGCGCCAGCAGCTTGGGCGGGGCCGCTAATGAGCAGTTCTTC.

This clone was recorded once. This chain joins TRBV11-3 and TRBJ1-2; D is possibly TRBD1 (5 bases). Germline CDR1 and CDR2: SGHNT and YENEEA. This CDR3 region has 13 residues. The V end was cut by 3 bases, the J end by 10 bases, with 15 bases between. The CDR3 here is CASSFMVGADYTF. As DNA, the CDR3 is TGTGCCAGCAGCTTCATGGTAGGGGCGGACTACACCTTC.

This clone was seen only a few times. The chain combines TRBV5-4 with TRBJ1-1, with D possibly TRBD1 on 6 matching bases. V shed 4 bases and J shed 1 base, with 11 bases lying between them. Germline-derived CDR1 and CDR2 are SGHNT and YYREEE (reference sequence). There are 14 residues in the CDR3. CDR3 sequence reads: CASSGTRANTEAFF. The CDR3 coding sequence is TGTGCCAGCAGCGGGACACGTGCGAACACTGAAGCTTTCTTT.

The V gene is TRBV19, the J gene TRBJ2-1, with 11 bases lining up with TRBD2. The CDR3 covers 17 residues. Germline trimming cut 0 bases from V and 7 bases from J; bases unmatched to any gene: 8. Germline assignment: CDR1 LNHDA and CDR2 SQIVND (reference sequence). The CDR3 coding sequence is TGTGCCAGTAGTATAGATGGGACTAGCGGACTTGGGAATGAGCAGTTCTTC. Its translation: CASSIDGTSGLGNEQFF.

V usage is TRBV15 and J usage is TRBJ1-2, with a possible D match to TRBD1 (5 bases). V was pared by 5 bases and J by 4 bases, with 17 bases between. The CDR3 runs 15 residues. The germline V gene has CDR1 LNHNV and CDR2 YYDKDF (reference sequence). The CDR3 DNA is TGTGCCACCAGCCCGCCTCGACAGACCCCCTATGGCTACACCTTC. This gives the protein CATSPPRQTPYGYTF.